This T cell receptor beta chain was captured in a study of PD-L1 blockade in urothelial cancer. At the level of the study: Researchers found blood samples held a median of around 140,000 T cells. Study-level results: Tumor-associated clones in the blood of durable-benefit patients grew more at 3 weeks.

This clone was recorded a few times. Its specificity is unknown. Spiking each PCR with synthetic TCR analog templates was performed. The data were produced by immunoSEQ multiplex PCR, yet TCRdb's version contains in-frame clones alone and is incomplete. The sample has under 30,000 clones, roughly 80% seen once; the top ten hold 2% to 2.5%. Germline loops: CDR1 SNHLY, CDR2 FYNNEI. The V end was cut by 8 bases, the J end by 4 bases, with 14 bases between. The length of the CDR3 is 13 residues. The origin of this receptor is a man aged 50-59 years with urothelial cancer. The chain recombines TRBV2 with TRBJ1-1; D possibly corresponds to TRBD1 (6 bases). The material sequenced was PBMCs, taken around atezolizumab (anti-PD-L1) treatment. CDR3 residues: CASQGHQGTEAFF. CDR3 bases: TGTGCCAGCCAGGGACACCAGGGCACTGAAGCTTTCTTT.